These 18 T cell receptor beta chains were all obtained from the same sample, sequenced in a study of metastatic and nonmetastatic thyroid tumors. Each patient came to thyroid surgery without any prior treatment (of any kind). MiXCR reprocessed the PCR reads for TCRdb. The table records approximately 20,000 clones, around 12% of them present only once. The sequenced sample consisted of blood. The source of these receptors is a female donor with papillary thyroid cancer or a benign thyroid nodule (not recorded which). Some clones in this sample may be carry-over from other donors' samples.

In its sample, this clone was seen many times. Other nucleotide sequences in the sample specify the same CDR3. The chain joins TRBV5-1 to TRBJ2-1, with 7 bases lining up with TRBD2. Germline lookup yields CDR1 SGHRS and CDR2 YFSETQ. Losses at the gene ends were 5 bases for V and 6 bases for J; bases not matched to a gene: 17. This CDR3 comprises 17 residues. CDR3 sequence: CASRVTAGSGALNEQFF. CDR3 nucleotide sequence: TGCGCCAGCAGAGTGACAGCGGGGTCAGGAGCCCTCAATGAGCAGTTCTTC.

The chain carries TRBV15 and TRBJ2-7; the D gene is possibly TRBD2 (5 bases). Trimming took off 0 bases at V and 4 bases at J, with 25 bases between the two ends. Germline V gene lookup returns CDR1 LNHNV and CDR2 YYDKDF (reference sequence). CDR3 length: 19 amino acids. CDR3 loop: CATSRDGRMDELREYEQYF. CDR3 in DNA: TGTGCCACCAGCAGAGACGGTAGGATGGACGAGTTAAGGGAGTACGAGCAGTACTTC. Variable domain in full (rest from reference TRBV15 and TRBJ2-7): DAMVIQNPRYQVTQFGKPVTLSCSQTLNHNVMYWYQQKSSQAPKLLFHYYDKDFNNEADTPDNFQSRRPNTSFCFLDIRSPGLGDTAMYLCATSRDGRMDELREYEQYFGPGTRLTVT.

This clone was recorded many times. The chain combines TRBV3-1 with TRBJ2-7; D gene uncertain. This CDR3 region has 13 residues. Germline CDR1 is LGHDT and CDR2 is YNNKEL (reference sequence). Trimming cost V 3 bases and J 4 bases, with 10 bases left between them. CDR3 nucleotide sequence: TGTGCCAGCAGCCATATCTGGTGGTACGAGCAGTACTTC. It encodes CASSHIWWYEQYF.

This clone counts as medium-sized. V is TRBV6-5 and J is TRBJ1-2; D might be TRBD1 (5 bases). Deletions cut 0 bases from V and 0 bases from J, with 8 bases between. There are 15 residues in the CDR3. Germline CDR1 reads MNHEY; CDR2 reads SVGAGI. The CDR3 coding sequence is TGTGCCAGCAGTTACTCGACAGAAGCTAACTATGGCTACACCTTC. Residues: CASSYSTEANYGYTF.

In its sample, this clone was seen a few times. V and J are TRBV6-1 and TRBJ2-7; tentative D call: TRBD2 (5 bases). Deletions cut 3 bases from V and 7 bases from J, with 16 bases between. In germline, CDR1 is MNHNS, CDR2 SASEGT. The CDR3 length is 14 residues. In DNA, the CDR3 is TGTGCCAGCAGTGATGTGGAGGAGTCGGGGGAGCAGTACGTC. It specifies CASSDVEESGEQYV.

This clone is classed as medium-sized. The chain combines TRBV2 with TRBJ1-6, with no clear D. In germline, CDR1 is SNHLY, CDR2 FYNNEI. The CDR3 runs to 11 residues. Trimming shortened V by 7 bases and J by 9 bases, and 7 bases separated the two germline ends. This chain's CDR3 is CASTISSPLHF. The CDR3 coding sequence is TGTGCCAGCACAATTAGTTCACCCCTCCACTTT.

This clone appeared many times. This sequence joins TRBV20-1 and TRBJ2-7; 14 nucleotides align to TRBD2. The CDR3 sequence is 17 residues long. V shed 6 bases and J 5 bases; nucleotides not matched to a gene: 15. Germline CDR1 is DFQATT and CDR2 is SNEGSKA (reference sequence). DNA for the CDR3: TGCAGTGCCACGGGACTAGCGGGAGCGGTGGACGTCCACGAGCAGTACTTC. This sequence encodes CSATGLAGAVDVHEQYF.

A remark on this clone: Being one base from a much bigger clone, this may be a read error. V gene TRBV13 combines with J gene TRBJ2-3; 11 nucleotides match TRBD2. The CDR3 extends over 17 amino acids. Germline V CDR1 and CDR2: PRHDT, FYEKMQ (reference sequence). The CDR3 region has the DNA TGTGCCAGCAGCTTACCTAGCGGGAGGATAGGGGCAGATACGCGGTATTTT. It codes for CASSLPSGRIGADTRYF.

By share, this clone counts as medium-sized. This rearrangement joins TRBV6-1 to TRBJ2-7, with D perhaps matching TRBD2 (6 bases). Trimming removed 8 bases from V and 0 bases from J, with 14 bases in between. The CDR3 runs to 14 residues. CDR1 and CDR2 (germline): MNHNS, SASEGT. The CDR3 DNA sequence: TGTGCCAGCGACCGGGACTTTAGCTCCTACGAGCAGTACTTC. This translates into CASDRDFSSYEQYF.

This clone is labeled medium-sized. The chain has TRBV6-5 and TRBJ2-7; a weak D match, TRBD2 (6 bases). Germline CDR1 is MNHEY and CDR2 is SVGAGI. The V and J ends lost 2 bases and 6 bases respectively, with 14 bases between them. The CDR3 totals 14 residues. CDR3 in amino acids: CASSYEGDFFEQYF. Here the CDR3 DNA reads TGTGCCAGCAGTTACGAAGGGGACTTCTTCGAGCAGTACTTC.

This clone was found many times. The chain is built from TRBV6-4 and TRBJ2-6; the D gene is possibly TRBD1 (6 bases). The CDR3 has 15 amino acids. Germline-derived CDR1 and CDR2 are MRHNA and SNTAGT. Between the trimmed V and J ends, which lost 2 bases and 2 bases, there was a span of 7 bases. CDR3 nucleotides: TGTGCCAGCAGTGACACAGGGACTGGGGCCAACGTCCTGACTTTC. It codes for CASSDTGTGANVLTF.

This clone was seen repeatedly, ten times or more. The gene calls are TRBV20-1 and TRBJ1-1; D possibly corresponds to TRBD1 (5 bases). Trimming stripped 6 bases from V and 1 base from J, with 15 bases between. Looked up from germline, CDR1 is DFQATT and CDR2 is SNEGSKA (reference sequence). This CDR3 has 14 residues. CDR3 loop: CSAPRGSGNTEAFF. As DNA, the CDR3 is TGCAGTGCCCCTCGGGGGTCCGGGAACACTGAAGCTTTCTTT.

This clone has just one count. The V and J genes are TRBV30 and TRBJ2-7; D not certain. The germline V gene encodes CDR1 GTSNPN and CDR2 SVGIG (reference sequence). Trimming took 2 bases from V and 4 from J, leaving 6 bases between them. This CDR3 spans 11 amino acids. In DNA, the CDR3 is TGTGCCTGGAGTTCCACTTACGAGCAGTACTTC. Its protein is CAWSSTYEQYF.

The V and J genes are TRBV28 and TRBJ2-7; D might be TRBD2 (6 bases). The length of the CDR3 is 11 residues. The V gene's germline CDR1 is MDHEN and CDR2 SYDVKM. V was cut by 8 bases and J by 9 bases, with 14 bases left in between. The CDR3 here is CASVTNGGQYF. In DNA, the CDR3 is TGTGCCAGCGTAACAAACGGGGGGCAGTACTTC.

This clone occurred many times. V and J are TRBV4-3 and TRBJ2-1; D might be TRBD2 (6 bases). Germline CDR1 LGHNA, CDR2 YSLEER. The CDR3 is made up of 16 amino acids. With 0 bases removed from V and 1 base from J, the gap between germline ends came to 10 bases. The CDR3 bases are TGCGCCAGCAGCCAAGATTTTAGCGGTTCCTACAATGAGCAGTTCTTC. It codes for CASSQDFSGSYNEQFF.

This clone was found a few times. The V and J genes are TRBV10-3 and TRBJ2-7, with TRBD1 matching over 8 bases. This CDR3 spans 11 amino acids. The germline V gene encodes CDR1 ENHRY and CDR2 SYGVKD. The CDR3 here is CDIGQGWEQYF. The CDR3 coding sequence is TGTGACATAGGACAGGGATGGGAGCAGTACTTC.

This clone was observed many times. The V and J genes are TRBV5-5 and TRBJ2-5; 8 bases align to TRBD1. V gave up 0 bases and J gave up 5 bases; unmatched junction bases: 3. The CDR3 runs 14 residues. Germline CDR1 SGHKS, CDR2 YYEKEE (reference sequence). The CDR3 loop reads CASSLARGLETQYF. CDR3 nucleotides: TGTGCCAGCAGCTTGGCCAGGGGGCTGGAGACCCAGTACTTC.

Worth noting for this clone: Mismatch with germline at one junction end may stem from a read error. V usage is TRBV4-1 and J usage is TRBJ2-7; D might be TRBD1 (5 bases). Germline CDR1 MGHRA, CDR2 YSYEKL. The length of the CDR3 is 13 residues. CDR3: CASSQSQGYEQYF. The DNA for the CDR3 is TGCGCTAGCAGCCAATCCCAGGGCTACGAGCAGTACTTC.